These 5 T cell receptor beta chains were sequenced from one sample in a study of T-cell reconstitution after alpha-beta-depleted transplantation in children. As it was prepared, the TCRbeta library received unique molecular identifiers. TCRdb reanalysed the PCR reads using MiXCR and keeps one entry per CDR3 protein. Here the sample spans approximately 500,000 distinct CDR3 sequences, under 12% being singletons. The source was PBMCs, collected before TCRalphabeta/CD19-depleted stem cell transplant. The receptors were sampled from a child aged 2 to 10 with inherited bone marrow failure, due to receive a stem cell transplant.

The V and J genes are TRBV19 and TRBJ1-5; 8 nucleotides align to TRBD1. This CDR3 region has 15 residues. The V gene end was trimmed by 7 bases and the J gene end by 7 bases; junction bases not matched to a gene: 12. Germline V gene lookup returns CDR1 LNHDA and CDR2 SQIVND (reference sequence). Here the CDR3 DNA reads TGTGCCAGTACCATAACGACAGGGGTTGACCAGCCCCAGCATTTT. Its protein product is CASTITTGVDQPQHF.

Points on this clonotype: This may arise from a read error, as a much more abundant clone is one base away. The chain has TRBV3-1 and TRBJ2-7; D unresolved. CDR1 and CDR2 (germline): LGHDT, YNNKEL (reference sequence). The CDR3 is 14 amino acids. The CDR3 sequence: CASSQDGLFYEQCF. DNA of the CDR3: TGTGCCAGCAGCCAAGATGGCCTGTTCTACGAGCAGTGCTTC.

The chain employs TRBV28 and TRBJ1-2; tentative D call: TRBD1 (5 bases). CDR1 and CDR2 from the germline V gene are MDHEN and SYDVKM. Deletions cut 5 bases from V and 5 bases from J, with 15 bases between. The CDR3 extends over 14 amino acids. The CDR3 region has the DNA TGTGCCAGCAGTGGTCCGGGGCCGTATTATGGCTACACCTTC. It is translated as CASSGPGPYYGYTF.

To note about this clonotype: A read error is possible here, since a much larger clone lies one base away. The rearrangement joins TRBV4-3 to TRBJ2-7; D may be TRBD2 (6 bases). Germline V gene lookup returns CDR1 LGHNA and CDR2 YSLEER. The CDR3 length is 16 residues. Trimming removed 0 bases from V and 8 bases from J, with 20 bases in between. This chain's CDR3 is CASSQDSEGRGNKQYF. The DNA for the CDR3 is TGCGCCAGCAGCCAAGATTCGGAGGGAAGAGGAAACAAGCAGTACTTC.

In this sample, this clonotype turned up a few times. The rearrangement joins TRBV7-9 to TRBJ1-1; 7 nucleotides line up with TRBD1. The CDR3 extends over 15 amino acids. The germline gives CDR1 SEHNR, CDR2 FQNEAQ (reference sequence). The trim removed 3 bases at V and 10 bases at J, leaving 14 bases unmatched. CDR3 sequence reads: CASSLGGTAFKGAFF. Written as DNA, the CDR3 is TGTGCCAGCAGCTTGGGAGGGACAGCCTTTAAGGGAGCTTTCTTT.